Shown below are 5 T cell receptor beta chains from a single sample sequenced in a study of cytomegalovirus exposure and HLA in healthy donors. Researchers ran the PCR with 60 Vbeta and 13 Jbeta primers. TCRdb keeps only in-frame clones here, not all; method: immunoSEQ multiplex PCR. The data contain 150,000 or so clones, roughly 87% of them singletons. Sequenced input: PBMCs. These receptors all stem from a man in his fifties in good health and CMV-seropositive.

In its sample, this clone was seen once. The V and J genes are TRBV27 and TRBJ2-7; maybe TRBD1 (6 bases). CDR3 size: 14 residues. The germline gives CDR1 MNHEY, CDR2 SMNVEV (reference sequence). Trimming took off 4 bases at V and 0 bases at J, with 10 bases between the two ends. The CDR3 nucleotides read TGTGCCAGCAGTTGGCAGGGGAGCTCCTACGAGCAGTACTTC. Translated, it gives CASSWQGSSYEQYF.

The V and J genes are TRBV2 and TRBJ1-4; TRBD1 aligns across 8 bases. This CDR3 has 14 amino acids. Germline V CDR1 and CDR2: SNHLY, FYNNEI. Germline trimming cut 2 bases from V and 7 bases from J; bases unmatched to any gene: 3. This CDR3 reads CASSEQGASEKLFF. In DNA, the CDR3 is TGTGCCAGCAGTGAACAGGGGGCAAGTGAAAAACTGTTTTTT.

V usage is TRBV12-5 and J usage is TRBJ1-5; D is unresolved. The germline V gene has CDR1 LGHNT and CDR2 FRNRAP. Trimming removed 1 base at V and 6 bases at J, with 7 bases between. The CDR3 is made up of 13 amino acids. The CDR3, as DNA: TGTGCTAGTGGTTTGGGTGGAGTTCAGCCCCAGCATTTT. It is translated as CASGLGGVQPQHF.

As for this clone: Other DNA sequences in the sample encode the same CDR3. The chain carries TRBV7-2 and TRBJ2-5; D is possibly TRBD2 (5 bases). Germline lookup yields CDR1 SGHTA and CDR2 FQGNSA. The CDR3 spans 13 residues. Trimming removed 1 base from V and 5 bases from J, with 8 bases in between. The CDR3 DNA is TGTGCCAGCAGCTTAGGCGAGCGGGAGACCCAGTACTTC. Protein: CASSLGERETQYF.

CDR3 in amino acids: CASSQVQGSSPLHF. CDR3 in DNA: TGTGCCAGCAGCCAAGTGCAGGGAAGTTCACCCCTCCACTTT. J is TRBJ1-6 and V is TRBV14, with D possibly being TRBD1 (5 bases). Trimming removed 1 base at V and 9 bases at J, with 10 bases between. The CDR3 is made up of 14 amino acids. Germline lookup yields CDR1 SGHDN and CDR2 FVKESK. The full variable domain, with the rest looked up from reference TRBV14 and TRBJ1-6, is EAGVTQFPSHSVIEKGQTVTLRCDPISGHDNLYWYRRVMGKEIKFLLHFVKESKQDESGMPNNRFLAERTGGTYSTLKVQPAELEDSGVYFCASSQVQGSSPLHFGNGTRLTVT.